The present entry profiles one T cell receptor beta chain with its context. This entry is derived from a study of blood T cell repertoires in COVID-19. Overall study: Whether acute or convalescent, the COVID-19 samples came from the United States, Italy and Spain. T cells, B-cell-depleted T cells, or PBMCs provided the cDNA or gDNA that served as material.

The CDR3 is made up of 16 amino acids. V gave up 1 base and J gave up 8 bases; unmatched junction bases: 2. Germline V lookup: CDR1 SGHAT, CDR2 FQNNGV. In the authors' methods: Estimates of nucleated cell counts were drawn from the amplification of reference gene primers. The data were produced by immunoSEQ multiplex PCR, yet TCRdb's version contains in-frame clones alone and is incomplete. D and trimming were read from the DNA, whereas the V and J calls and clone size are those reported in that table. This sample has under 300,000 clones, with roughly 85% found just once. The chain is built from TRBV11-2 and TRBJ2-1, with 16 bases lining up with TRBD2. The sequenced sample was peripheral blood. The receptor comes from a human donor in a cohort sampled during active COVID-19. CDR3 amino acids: CASSLVGTSGRDEQFF. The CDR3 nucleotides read TGTGCCAGCAGCTTAGTGGGGACTAGCGGGAGGGATGAGCAGTTCTTC.